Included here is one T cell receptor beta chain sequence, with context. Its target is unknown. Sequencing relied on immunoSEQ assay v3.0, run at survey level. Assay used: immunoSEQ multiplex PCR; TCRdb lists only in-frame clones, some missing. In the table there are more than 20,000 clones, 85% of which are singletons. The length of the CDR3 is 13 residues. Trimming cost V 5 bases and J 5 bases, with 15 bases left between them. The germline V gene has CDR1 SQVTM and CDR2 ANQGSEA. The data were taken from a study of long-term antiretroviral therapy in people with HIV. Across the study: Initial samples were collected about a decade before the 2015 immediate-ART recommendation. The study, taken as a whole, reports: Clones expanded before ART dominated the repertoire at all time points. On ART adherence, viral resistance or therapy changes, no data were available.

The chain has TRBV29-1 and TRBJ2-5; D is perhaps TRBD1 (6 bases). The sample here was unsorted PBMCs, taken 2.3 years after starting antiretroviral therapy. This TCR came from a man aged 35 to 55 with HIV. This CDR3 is CSVLAMTGETQYF. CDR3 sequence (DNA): TGCAGCGTTCTGGCAATGACAGGCGAGACCCAGTACTTC.